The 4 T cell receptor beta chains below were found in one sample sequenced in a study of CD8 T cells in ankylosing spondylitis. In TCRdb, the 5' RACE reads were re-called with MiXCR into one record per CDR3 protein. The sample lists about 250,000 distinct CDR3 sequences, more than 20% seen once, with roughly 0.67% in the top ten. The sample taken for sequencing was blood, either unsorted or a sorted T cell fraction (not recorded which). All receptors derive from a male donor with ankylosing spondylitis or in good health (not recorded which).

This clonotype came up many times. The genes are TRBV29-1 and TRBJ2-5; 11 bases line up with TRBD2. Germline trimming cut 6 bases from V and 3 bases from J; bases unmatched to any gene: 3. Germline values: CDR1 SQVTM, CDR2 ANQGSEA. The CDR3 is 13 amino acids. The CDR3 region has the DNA TGCAGCGTCGGGACTAGCGGAAAAGAGACCCAGTACTTC. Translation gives CSVGTSGKETQYF.

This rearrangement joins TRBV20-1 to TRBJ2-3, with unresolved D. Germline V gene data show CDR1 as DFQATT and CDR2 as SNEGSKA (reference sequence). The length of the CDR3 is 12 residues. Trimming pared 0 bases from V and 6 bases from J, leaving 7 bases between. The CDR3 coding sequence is TGCAGTGCTAGAGATTGGGTGGATACGCAGTATTTT. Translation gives CSARDWVDTQYF.

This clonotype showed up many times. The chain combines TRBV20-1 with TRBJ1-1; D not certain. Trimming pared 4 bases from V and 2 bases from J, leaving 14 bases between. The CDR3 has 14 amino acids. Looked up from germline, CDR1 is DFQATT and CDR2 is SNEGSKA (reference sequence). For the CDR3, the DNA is TGCAGTGCTAATTATCTCTCCCTAAACACTGAAGCTTTCTTT. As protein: CSANYLSLNTEAFF.

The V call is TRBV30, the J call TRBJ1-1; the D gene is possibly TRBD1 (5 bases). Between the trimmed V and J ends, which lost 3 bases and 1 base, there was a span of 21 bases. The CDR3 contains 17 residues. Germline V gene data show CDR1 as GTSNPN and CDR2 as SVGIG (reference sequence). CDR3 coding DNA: TGTGCCTGGAGGGGAGGACACCGGGTACTGGGGAACACTGAAGCTTTCTTT. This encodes CAWRGGHRVLGNTEAFF.